This TCR beta chain was documented in a study of T cells in Graves' hyperthyroidism and ophthalmopathy (dated by TCRdb to between 2019 and 2020). Background on the whole study: Peripheral blood was collected at initial diagnosis, before any treatment. Once sampling was done, hyperthyroidism patients were given methimazole at a starting dose of 30 mg daily, whereas ophthalmopathy patients were given high-dose intravenous methylprednisolone. A discovery cohort of roughly 96 patients, about 44 with Graves' ophthalmopathy and fewer than 65 with stable Graves' hyperthyroidism, was used to find distinguishing TCR V-J signatures. The paper describes TCR Vbeta CDR3 sequencing of about 140 peripheral blood samples, made up of approximately 40 ophthalmopathy patients, around 78 hyperthyroidism patients and 17 progressor patients. The roughly 91 discovery patients were randomly divided into training and test sets at a 7:3 ratio. Prospective prediction of ophthalmopathy was tested in an independent validation cohort consisting of some 18 hyperthyroidism patients and about 17 patients who later progressed to ophthalmopathy. The study also compared thyroid tissue and blood T-cell repertoires from about six Graves' hyperthyroidism patients. What the authors observed across the whole study: Most expanded thyroid clonotypes (frequency above 0.001) were also detected in blood, a finding suggesting that blood repertoires may reflect thyroid immune responses. Ophthalmopathy was separated from stable hyperthyroidism by a 13 V-J signature model, with around 88% sensitivity and 81% to 83% specificity obtained in cross-validation and 80%/75% obtained in testing. Sample size was not statistically predetermined, and investigators were not blinded to group allocation. In validation, progression to ophthalmopathy was predicted by the model with 70.59% sensitivity and just over 72% specificity, a median of approximately 6.5 months before onset.

A patient counted as having stable Graves' hyperthyroidism if no progression to ophthalmopathy occurred over 18 months of follow-up. Hyperthyroidism patients were newly diagnosed, with disease duration under 2 months, and aged 18 to 65 years. Patients with uncontrolled infections, other autoimmune diseases, pregnancy or lactation were excluded. Diagnoses were based on clinical symptoms, serum thyroxine and TRAb, thyroid ultrasound and orbital computed tomography. Ficoll-Paque density gradient centrifugation was used to isolate PBMCs from around 10 ml of fresh peripheral blood. Trizol reagent was used to extract total RNA, and RNA quality was then checked on an Agilent 2100 Bioanalyzer. This clonotype was observed a few times. The antigen it binds to is not known. No much larger clone is present one base from it, and per-base qualities are unavailable. The germline V gene provides CDR1 SGHTA and CDR2 FQGNSA. Germline trimming amounts to 5 bases on V and 0 bases on J, with 13 as the count of junction bases outside the gene matches. The CDR3 contains 19 residues, cysteine and phenylalanine counted. The kept DNA is CDR3 alone, 57 bases in frame from the first base.

The TCR beta CDR3 regions were amplified from RNA transcripts. For the first round of RT-PCR on the TCR CDR3, the HTBI primer set was used together with the Qiagen OneStep RT-PCR kit. Libraries were constructed in a second round of multiplex PCR, after which size selection and purification were carried out. Paired-end sequencing of the libraries was performed with 100 bp reads on an Illumina HiSeq2000. On the authors' methods: SOAPnuke was used to process the raw data, throwing out any read that contained adapters or uncalled bases, had a mean Phred below 15, or lacked an exact constant-primer or identifier match. COPE v1.2.5 was used to merge the high-quality paired reads, and each unique nucleotide sequence was defined as a clonotype. Clonotypes were aligned to IMGT TRBV, TRBD and TRBJ reference segments using MiTCR v1.1. Only V-J combinations with frequency above 0.0001, covering roughly 99% of repertoires, were analysed. A TCS score was defined as the ratio of F50 (clonal expansion) to E x V (chaos), with BLOSUM62-based TCRdist applied between CDR3 peptides within each V-J. Welch's t-statistics and random forest reduced roughly 530 V-J features to some 14, which were used in a naive Bayes classifier (R e1071). TCRdb passed the public sequencing reads through fastp at Q25 and MiXCR, retaining productive beta sequences. Identical CDR3 proteins give one entry, which carries the most common genes and DNA. Clone size and V and J calls follow TCRdb, not the original study. Recorded for this sample are 650,000 to 700,000 distinct CDR3 sequences; roughly 17% of them occurred a single time. Less than 20% of the sample comes from the top ten.

The chain joins TRBV7-2 to TRBJ2-3; TRBD2 lines up with 11 middle nucleotides. The sequenced sample was blood. The TCR originated in a middle-aged man with Graves' hyperthyroidism. The sequence in DNA is TGTGCCAGCAGCCGGTTAAAGACTAGCGGGACCACTAGCACAGATACGCAGTATTTT. This yields the protein CASSRLKTSGTTSTDTQYF.